This is a list of T cell receptor beta chains from one sample in a study of T-cell reconstitution after alpha-beta-depleted transplantation in children. MiXCR, run by TCRdb on the PCR reads, gives a single entry per CDR3 protein. The sample has about 900,000 distinct CDR3 sequences, less than 30% seen once. The source was PBMCs, mostly from graft donor cells, collected 360 days after TCRalphabeta/CD19-depleted stem cell transplant. These receptors all stem from a boy in the first two years of life who had a stem cell transplant for SCID, so the T cells may come from the graft donor. Each CDR3 is given with its conserved first and last residue.

v_call: TRBV20-1; cdr3_length: 14; j_call: TRBJ1-4; cdr3_aa: CSAVVTGYNEKLFF
v_call: TRBV12-3/TRBV12-4; cdr3_length: 13; j_call: TRBJ2-7; cdr3_aa: CASSLGPRVRAYF
v_call: TRBV27; cdr3_length: 13; j_call: TRBJ1-5; cdr3_aa: CASSPRDHQPQHF
v_call: TRBV7-2; cdr3_length: 16; j_call: TRBJ1-2; cdr3_aa: CASSLDGARGRWGYTF
v_call: TRBV5-1; cdr3_length: 15; j_call: TRBJ2-6; cdr3_aa: CASSLTAAGANVLTF
v_call: TRBV20-1; cdr3_length: 14; j_call: TRBJ1-5; cdr3_aa: CSASRSYSNQPQHF
v_call: TRBV20-1; cdr3_length: 13; j_call: TRBJ1-1; cdr3_aa: CSASQGGDTEAFF
v_call: TRBV5-4; cdr3_length: 12; j_call: TRBJ2-1; cdr3_aa: CASSFGDDEQFF
v_call: TRBV5-5; cdr3_length: 15; j_call: TRBJ1-2; cdr3_aa: CASSLAVSGYNGYTF
v_call: TRBV28; cdr3_length: 16; j_call: TRBJ2-5; cdr3_aa: CASSRTGGLSRETQYF
v_call: TRBV29-1; cdr3_length: 17; j_call: TRBJ2-5; cdr3_aa: CSVEGPELGRDWETQYF
v_call: TRBV4-1; cdr3_length: 17; j_call: TRBJ2-1; cdr3_aa: CASSHGWPGGTYNEQFF
v_call: TRBV20-1; cdr3_length: 13; j_call: TRBJ1-2; cdr3_aa: CSARQGGNYGYTF
v_call: TRBV7-2; cdr3_length: 15; j_call: TRBJ2-1; cdr3_aa: CASSQAGTSYNEQFF
v_call: TRBV6-2/TRBV6-3; cdr3_length: 13; j_call: TRBJ2-3; cdr3_aa: CASRDSARGTQYF
v_call: TRBV12-3/TRBV12-4; cdr3_length: 13; j_call: TRBJ2-2; cdr3_aa: CASGIQGTGELFF
v_call: TRBV7-8; cdr3_length: 15; j_call: TRBJ2-5; cdr3_aa: CASSLFQEGPETQYF
v_call: TRBV4-1; cdr3_length: 15; j_call: TRBJ2-5; cdr3_aa: CASSRMGGREETQYF
v_call: TRBV19; cdr3_length: 16; j_call: TRBJ2-2; cdr3_aa: CASIQTDRANTGELFF
v_call: TRBV20-1; cdr3_length: 14; j_call: TRBJ2-5; cdr3_aa: CSARADPLPETQYF
v_call: TRBV15; cdr3_length: 13; j_call: TRBJ1-1; cdr3_aa: CATSRGAEFEAFF
v_call: TRBV5-1; cdr3_length: 16; j_call: TRBJ2-7; cdr3_aa: CASSSNHRGITYEQYF
v_call: TRBV12-3/TRBV12-4; cdr3_length: 13; j_call: TRBJ2-2; cdr3_aa: CASSLGGGGELFF
v_call: TRBV19; cdr3_length: 17; j_call: TRBJ2-1; cdr3_aa: CASSILPLGQGAYEQFF
v_call: TRBV10-3; cdr3_length: 14; j_call: TRBJ1-1; cdr3_aa: CAISRQGENTEAFF
v_call: TRBV5-1; cdr3_length: 15; j_call: TRBJ2-3; cdr3_aa: CASSLIGGPTDTQYF
v_call: TRBV7-8; cdr3_length: 17; j_call: TRBJ2-3; cdr3_aa: CASSPRWSGGDTDTQYF
v_call: TRBV7-2; cdr3_length: 14; j_call: TRBJ1-2; cdr3_aa: CASRTTTGGGGYTF
v_call: TRBV10-3; cdr3_length: 16; j_call: TRBJ1-5; cdr3_aa: CAISGSPHQVDQPQHF
v_call: TRBV5-1; cdr3_length: 16; j_call: TRBJ2-2; cdr3_aa: CASSLRWGANTGELFF
v_call: TRBV7-2; cdr3_length: 17; j_call: TRBJ2-5; cdr3_aa: CASSFRTSGGFKETQYF
v_call: TRBV30; cdr3_length: 10; j_call: TRBJ2-7; cdr3_aa: CAWGTALQYF
v_call: TRBV29-1; cdr3_length: 15; j_call: TRBJ2-3; cdr3_aa: CSVPKRDSGLGPQYF
v_call: TRBV6-5; cdr3_length: 16; j_call: TRBJ2-3; cdr3_aa: CASSYVPATGTDTQYF
v_call: TRBV15; cdr3_length: 17; j_call: TRBJ2-5; cdr3_aa: CATSRQKGLADQETQYF
v_call: TRBV4-1; cdr3_length: 15; j_call: TRBJ2-7; cdr3_aa: CASSPRRGEGNEQYF
v_call: TRBV27; cdr3_length: 16; j_call: TRBJ2-2; cdr3_aa: CASSLYRTGRPGELFF
v_call: TRBV5-1; cdr3_length: 15; j_call: TRBJ2-1; cdr3_aa: CASSPSDPSYNEQFF
v_call: TRBV20-1; cdr3_length: 12; j_call: TRBJ2-3; cdr3_aa: CSARTSGFTQYF
v_call: TRBV24-1; cdr3_length: 13; j_call: TRBJ2-5; cdr3_aa: CATSSAAGMAQYF
v_call: TRBV15; cdr3_length: 14; j_call: TRBJ1-1; cdr3_aa: CATSRAVVNTEAFF
v_call: TRBV6-1; cdr3_length: 18; j_call: TRBJ2-6; cdr3_aa: CASSAYPGGRTGANVLTF
v_call: TRBV6-5; cdr3_length: 14; j_call: TRBJ1-1; cdr3_aa: CASSYGPGTGVAFF
v_call: TRBV28; cdr3_length: 15; j_call: TRBJ2-1; cdr3_aa: CASSFGTGFPNEQFF
v_call: TRBV2; cdr3_length: 13; j_call: TRBJ2-7; cdr3_aa: CASRQGAYYEQYF
v_call: TRBV12-3/TRBV12-4; cdr3_length: 12; j_call: TRBJ1-1; cdr3_aa: CASSQRQSEAFF
v_call: TRBV5-5; cdr3_length: 15; j_call: TRBJ1-1; cdr3_aa: CASSFSSLMNTEAFF
v_call: TRBV15; cdr3_length: 15; j_call: TRBJ2-5; cdr3_aa: CATSLRQGAWETQYF
v_call: TRBV28; cdr3_length: 16; j_call: TRBJ2-1; cdr3_aa: CASSSPSPTAYNEQFF
v_call: TRBV2; cdr3_length: 16; j_call: TRBJ2-7; cdr3_aa: CASSPWTSPFRYEQYF
v_call: TRBV7-9; cdr3_length: 13; j_call: TRBJ2-1; cdr3_aa: CVGSSRDYNEQFF